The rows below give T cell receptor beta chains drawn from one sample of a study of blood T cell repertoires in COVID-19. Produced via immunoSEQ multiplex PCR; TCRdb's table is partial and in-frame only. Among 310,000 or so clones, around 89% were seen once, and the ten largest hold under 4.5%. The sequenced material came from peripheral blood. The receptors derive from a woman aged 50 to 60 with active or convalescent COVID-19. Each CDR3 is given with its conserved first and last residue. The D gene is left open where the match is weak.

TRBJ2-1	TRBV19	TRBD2	TGTGCCAGTGGCCGACTAGCGGGAGGGGGGTACAATGAGCAGTTCTTC	CASGRLAGGGYNEQFF
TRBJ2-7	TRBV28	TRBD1	TGTGCCAGCAGTCCCGGGACAGGGGTCTACGAGCAGTACTTC	CASSPGTGVYEQYF
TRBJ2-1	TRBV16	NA	TGTGCCAGCAGCCCTAGGTCCTACAATGAGCAGTTCTTC	CASSPRSYNEQFF
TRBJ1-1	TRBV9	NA	TGTGCCAGCACCCCAGGGAGGGGGAACACTGAAGCTTTCTTT	CASTPGRGNTEAFF
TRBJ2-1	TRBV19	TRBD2	TGTGCCAGTAGTATAGCGGGAGGAAGGGCCAATGAGCAGTTCTTC	CASSIAGGRANEQFF
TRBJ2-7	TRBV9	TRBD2	TGTGCCAGCAGCGTAGTCCCGGGAGGCGAGCAGTACTTC	CASSVVPGGEQYF
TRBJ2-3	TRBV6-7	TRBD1	TGTGCCAGCAATCGGGGACGGACAGGGTACGGGGATACGCAGTATTTT	CASNRGRTGYGDTQYF
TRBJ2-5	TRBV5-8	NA	TGTGCCAGCAGCTCTTATCCCCCCCGACAGGGACTAGGAGAGACCCAGTACTTC	CASSSYPPRQGLGETQYF
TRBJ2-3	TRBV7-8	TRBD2	TGTGCCAGCAGCTTAGCAATAGTGACTAGCGGGGCTACAGATACGCAGTATTTT	CASSLAIVTSGATDTQYF
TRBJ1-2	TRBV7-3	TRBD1	TGTGCCAGCAGCCGGGACAGGGAGAACTATGGCTACACCTTC	CASSRDRENYGYTF
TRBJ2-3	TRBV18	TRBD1	TGTGCCAGCTCACCAATCCCAGGGGGCGTGGGACCAGATACGCAGTATTTT	CASSPIPGGVGPDTQYF